The 32 T cell receptor beta chains given below trace back to one sample, sequenced in a study of sequential checkpoint blockade in melanoma. Some clones are missing from TCRdb's copy, which holds only in-frame ones; the method was immunoSEQ multiplex PCR. Of about 2,700 clones listed, 22% were seen once; the top ten hold over 15%. This sample's treatment: randomized to nivolumab then ipilimumab (arm A) or the reverse (arm B). The sequencing here drew on tumor tissue (inferred from file names), taken from a patient given nivolumab and ipilimumab in sequence. These receptors were taken from a human donor with melanoma.

This clone turned up a few times. V is TRBV30 and J is TRBJ2-7, with D unclear. Trimming stripped 6 bases from V and 9 bases from J, with 18 bases between. Germline V gene data show CDR1 as GTSNPN and CDR2 as SVGIG (reference sequence). The CDR3 consists of 12 residues. The CDR3, as DNA: TGTGCCTGCTCCCGGGCCCTCCTAGGGCAGTACTTC. The encoded protein is CACSRALLGQYF.

The rearrangement uses TRBV5-1 and TRBJ1-2; D unresolved. V was cut by 4 bases and J by 5 bases, with 18 bases left in between. The CDR3 consists of 15 residues. Per the germline V gene, CDR1 is SGHRS and CDR2 is YFSETQ. In DNA form, the CDR3 reads TGCGCCAGCAGCCAAGACACGGCGCGAGCATATGGCTACACCTTC. Its translation: CASSQDTARAYGYTF.

This clone was counted a few times. This chain connects TRBV10-3 to TRBJ2-1; D is ambiguous. The CDR3 consists of 14 residues. The V and J ends lost 0 bases and 5 bases respectively, with 8 bases between them. Germline V gives CDR1 ENHRY, CDR2 SYGVKD. The CDR3 region is CAISESGLHNEQFF. The CDR3 nucleotides are TGTGCCATCAGTGAGTCCGGGCTGCACAATGAGCAGTTCTTC.

The sample holds a few counts of this clone. One junction end does not reproduce the germline sequence, and a read error may be involved. V usage is TRBV19 and J usage is TRBJ1-3; 7 nucleotides match TRBD1. Germline CDR1 and CDR2: LNHDA and SQIVND (reference sequence). The length of the CDR3 is 12 residues. CDR3 sequence reads: CATAYRGNAIYF. The CDR3 coding sequence is TGTGCCACCGCCTACAGGGGAAACGCCATATATTTT.

V usage is TRBV19 and J usage is TRBJ1-5; possibly TRBD1 for D (6 bases). Deletions cut 6 bases from V and 4 bases from J, with 16 bases between. The CDR3 has 15 amino acids. Germline V lookup: CDR1 LNHDA, CDR2 SQIVND (reference sequence). Written as DNA, the CDR3 is TGTGCCAGTAGCCCTCAGACAGGAATGAATCAGCCCCAGCATTTT. This sequence encodes CASSPQTGMNQPQHF.

This clone showed up just a few times. The J gene is TRBJ2-3, the V gene TRBV11-3; 7 nucleotides agree with TRBD1. This CDR3 comprises 16 residues. Unmatched junction bases numbered 11, after V lost 5 bases and J lost 3 bases. Germline V gene sequence: CDR1 SGHNT, CDR2 YENEEA. CDR3 residues: CASSIGTAVGTDTQYF. CDR3 sequence (DNA): TGTGCCAGCAGCATCGGGACAGCGGTGGGTACAGATACGCAGTATTTT. The whole variable domain, filled in from reference TRBV11-3 and TRBJ2-3, reads EAGVVQSPRYKIIEKKQPVAFWCNPISGHNTLYWYLQNLGQGPELLIRYENEEAVDDSQLPKDRFSAERLKGVDSTLKIQPAELGDSAVYLCASSIGTAVGTDTQYFGPGTRLTVL.

There are a few counts of this clone. The chain is built from TRBV28 and TRBJ2-1; 10 nucleotides agree with TRBD2. The V segment lost 10 bases and the J segment 0 bases; nucleotides outside the gene matches: 9. Per germline, CDR1 MDHEN and CDR2 SYDVKM. CDR3 length: 16 residues. The CDR3 region has the DNA TGTGCCACCGAGGATAGCGGGAGGAGCTCCTACAATGAGCAGTTCTTC. Translated, it gives CATEDSGRSSYNEQFF.

The rearrangement uses TRBV5-1 and TRBJ1-4, with TRBD1 matching 12 bases. With 4 bases clipped from V and 0 bases from J, the junction kept 19 bases outside the gene matches. This CDR3 has 22 residues. From germline, CDR1 is SGHRS and CDR2 YFSETQ. CDR3 DNA sequence: TGCGCCAGCAGCCCCTGGCAACCGGGACAGGGGGCGGTTTCTGCAACTAATGAAAAACTGTTTTTT. Protein: CASSPWQPGQGAVSATNEKLFF.

The rearrangement uses TRBV19 and TRBJ2-1, with unresolved D. The length of the CDR3 is 14 residues. The germline V gene encodes CDR1 LNHDA and CDR2 SQIVND (reference sequence). Trimming shortened V by 6 bases and J by 5 bases, and 14 bases separated the two germline ends. CDR3 DNA: TGTGCCAGTAGAAGGACCCGGCTAAACAATGAGCAGTTCTTC. Protein: CASRRTRLNNEQFF. The entire variable domain, with the rest obtained from reference TRBV19 and TRBJ2-1, is as follows: DGGITQSPKYLFRKEGQNVTLSCEQNLNHDAMYWYRQDPGQGLRLIYYSQIVNDFQKGDIAEGYSVSREKKESFPLTVTSAQKNPTAFYLCASRRTRLNNEQFFGPGTRLTVL.

Within the sample, this clone is medium-sized (0.01 to 0.1%). V usage is TRBV9 and J usage is TRBJ1-3; 7 nucleotides agree with TRBD1. This CDR3 contains 14 residues. Trimming took 4 bases from V and 4 from J; bases not matched to a gene: 5. CDR1 SGDLS and CDR2 YYNGEE come from the germline V gene. Written as DNA, the CDR3 is TGTGCCAGCAGCCGAACAGGGGACGGAAACACCATATATTTT. The encoded protein is CASSRTGDGNTIYF.

This clone counts as large. The chain has TRBV6-8 and TRBJ2-1; D is possibly TRBD2 (5 bases). The CDR3 loop spans 14 amino acids. V lost 5 bases, J lost 6 bases, and 14 bases lay in between. Germline CDR1 MNHGY, CDR2 SAAAGT. The CDR3 DNA reads as TGTGCCAGCAGTGAGGAACTAGTGGGCAATGAGCAGTTCTTC. This sequence encodes CASSEELVGNEQFF.

The chain recombines TRBV19 with TRBJ1-1, with unresolved D. Germline V gives CDR1 LNHDA, CDR2 SQIVND (reference sequence). The V end lost 3 bases, the J end lost 2 bases, and 7 bases lay between the germline ends. This CDR3 is 13 amino acids long. CDR3 in amino acids: CASSMGPNTEAFF. The CDR3 bases are TGTGCCAGTAGTATGGGTCCAAACACTGAAGCTTTCTTT.

The table lists this clone with a few counts. The gene calls are TRBV19 and TRBJ1-5; D uncertain. The germline gives CDR1 LNHDA, CDR2 SQIVND (reference sequence). This CDR3 region has 12 residues. V gave up 5 bases and J gave up 11 bases, with 13 bases separating them. CDR3 loop: CASSPDRRTQHF. DNA for the CDR3: TGTGCCAGTAGTCCCGATCGGAGGACCCAGCATTTT.

This chain connects TRBV29-1 to TRBJ1-1; D is possibly TRBD1 (6 bases). V gave up 5 bases and J gave up 8 bases, with 15 bases separating them. The CDR3 contains 12 residues. CDR1 and CDR2 from the germline V gene are SQVTM and ANQGSEA. The CDR3, as DNA: TGCAGCGTTACACAGTTGGGACAAGAAGCTTTCTTT. Its protein product is CSVTQLGQEAFF.

This clone was picked up a small number of times. This chain uses TRBV6-8 with TRBJ1-5; tentative D call: TRBD1 (6 bases). CDR3 length equals 16 residues. The V and J ends lost 5 bases and 5 bases respectively, with 19 bases between them. Germline loops: CDR1 MNHGY, CDR2 SAAAGT. CDR3 protein: CASSHLQGSLHQPQHF. As DNA, the CDR3 is TGTGCCAGCAGTCACCTACAGGGTTCTCTCCATCAGCCCCAGCATTTT.

A few counts support this clone. This chain links TRBV11-3 with TRBJ2-1; D is uncertain. V was trimmed by 1 base and J by 0 bases, leaving 13 bases between them. The CDR3 loop spans 17 amino acids. Germline V gene sequence: CDR1 SGHNT, CDR2 YENEEA. DNA for the CDR3: TGTGCCAGCAGCTTAGTTGTAGGTTGGAGCTCCTACAATGAGCAGTTCTTC. Amino acids: CASSLVVGWSSYNEQFF.

This clone has a handful of counts. The chain links TRBV7-5 to TRBJ2-7; TRBD2, as called in the table, went unchecked against the DNA. TRBV7-5 constitutes a pseudogene. The CDR3 consists of 14 residues. The DNA of the CDR3 is TGTGCCAGCAGCTTAAAGCGGGGCCTCCAGGAGCAGTACTTC. Protein: CASSLKRGLQEQYF.

This clone is judged medium-sized (0.01 to 0.1%). CDR3 sequence reads: CASSYWVAGSANTGELFF. In DNA, the CDR3 is TGTGCCAGCAGTTACTGGGTAGCGGGAAGTGCGAACACCGGGGAGCTGTTTTTT. The rearrangement joins TRBV11-3 to TRBJ2-2; 8 nucleotides agree with TRBD2. With V trimmed by 6 bases and J by 0 bases, 12 bases remained unmatched. The germline V gene has CDR1 SGHNT and CDR2 YENEEA. The CDR3 is made up of 18 amino acids.

The rearrangement joins TRBV25-1 to TRBJ1-1, with no clear D. V gave up 1 base and J gave up 4 bases, with 10 bases separating them. Germline loops: CDR1 MGHDK, CDR2 SYGVNS. This CDR3 is built from 14 residues. This CDR3 reads CASSELMGSTEAFF. The CDR3 coding sequence is TGTGCCAGCAGTGAATTAATGGGATCCACTGAAGCTTTCTTT.

The chain has TRBV12-5 and TRBJ2-7; a possible D gene is TRBD2 (5 bases). Germline lookup yields CDR1 LGHNT and CDR2 FRNRAP. The CDR3 length is 13 residues. V lost 1 base and J lost 7, with 11 bases in between. The CDR3 loop reads CASGLAPSGEQYF. The DNA of the CDR3 is TGTGCTAGTGGTTTGGCTCCCTCGGGGGAGCAGTACTTC.

V usage is TRBV10-2 and J usage is TRBJ2-3; D gene ambiguous. CDR3 length: 14 residues. CDR1 and CDR2 (germline): WSHSY, SAAADI. V shed 8 bases and J shed 0 bases, with 12 bases lying between them. For the CDR3, the DNA is TGCGCCAGCTCAAGGGATCCTAGCACAGATACGCAGTATTTT. This gives the protein CASSRDPSTDTQYF.

This sequence joins TRBV19 and TRBJ2-7; D uncertain. This CDR3 has 12 amino acids. V was pared by 6 bases and J by 4 bases, with 10 bases between. Per the germline V gene, CDR1 is LNHDA and CDR2 is SQIVND (reference sequence). The CDR3 here is CASSPSRYEQYF. CDR3 nucleotides: TGTGCCAGTAGCCCCTCGCGTTACGAGCAGTACTTC.

In its sample, this clone was seen a few times. This rearrangement joins TRBV6-8 to TRBJ2-6; weak D call: TRBD1 (7 bases). The V end was cut by 5 bases, the J end by 5 bases, with 13 bases between. From germline, CDR1 is MNHGY and CDR2 SAAAGT. This CDR3 is 15 amino acids long. CDR3 nucleotides: TGTGCCAGCAGTGGCCAGGGGGGTTGGGCCAACGTCCTGACTTTC. The encoded protein is CASSGQGGWANVLTF.

V gene TRBV30 combines with J gene TRBJ2-3, with 9 bases lining up with TRBD2. The trim removed 0 bases at V and 2 bases at J, leaving 3 bases unmatched. The CDR3 length is 15 residues. Germline loops: CDR1 GTSNPN, CDR2 SVGIG (reference sequence). CDR3 nucleotides: TGTGCCTGGAGTGTTAGCGGGGGTTCCACAGATACGCAGTATTTT. Translated: CAWSVSGGSTDTQYF.

The chain recombines TRBV5-1 with TRBJ2-7, with a possible D match to TRBD2 (5 bases). The germline V gene encodes CDR1 SGHRS and CDR2 YFSETQ. V lost 0 bases and J lost 3, with 13 bases in between. The CDR3 loop spans 15 amino acids. As DNA, the CDR3 is TGCGCCAGCAGCTTGGCGGGATTCTCCGACTACGAGCAGTACTTC. The encoded protein is CASSLAGFSDYEQYF. The variable domain in full, with the rest retrieved from reference TRBV5-1 and TRBJ2-7, is KAGVTQTPRYLIKTRGQQVTLSCSPISGHRSVSWYQQTPGQGLQFLFEYFSETQRNKGNFPGRFSGRQFSNSRSEMNVSTLELGDSALYLCASSLAGFSDYEQYFGPGTRLTVT.

The J gene is TRBJ1-1, the V gene TRBV6-8, with no clear D. CDR3 length equals 13 residues. V gave up 7 bases and J gave up 1 base, with 10 bases separating them. Germline lookup yields CDR1 MNHGY and CDR2 SAAAGT. CDR3 sequence (DNA): TGTGCCAGCACCAGGACGGAGAACACTGAAGCTTTCTTT. As protein: CASTRTENTEAFF.

There are many counts of this clone. The chain uses TRBV11-3 and TRBJ1-1; D not certain. Germline CDR1 reads SGHNT; CDR2 reads YENEEA. Trimming cost V 3 bases and J 1 base, with 15 bases left between them. The CDR3 consists of 16 residues. DNA for the CDR3: TGTGCCAGCAGCTTGGGAGAGGCGGTGCGGAACACTGAAGCTTTCTTT. This sequence encodes CASSLGEAVRNTEAFF.

The V gene is TRBV5-1, the J gene TRBJ1-1; D gene unclear. The CDR3 spans 16 residues. Germline V gene lookup returns CDR1 SGHRS and CDR2 YFSETQ. Trimming stripped 0 bases from V and 0 bases from J, with 12 bases between. The chain's CDR3 is CASSLGYGRLNTEAFF. CDR3 in DNA: TGCGCCAGCAGCTTGGGTTACGGACGGCTGAACACTGAAGCTTTCTTT.

The chain uses TRBV29-1 and TRBJ2-2; D is tentatively TRBD1 or TRBD2 (6 bases each). The V end was cut by 0 bases, the J end by 9 bases, with 17 bases between. The CDR3 has 15 amino acids. CDR1 and CDR2 from the germline V gene are SQVTM and ANQGSEA. CDR3 in amino acids: CSVEDTGGGTRELFF. CDR3 sequence (DNA): TGCAGCGTTGAAGATACCGGGGGCGGGACCCGGGAGCTGTTTTTT.

The chain carries TRBV6-8 and TRBJ2-7; D perhaps matches TRBD2 (6 bases). V shed 7 bases and J shed 5 bases, with 24 bases lying between them. The CDR3 runs 16 residues. Germline V CDR1 and CDR2: MNHGY, SAAAGT. CDR3 DNA sequence: TGTGCCAGCACGCGCCCGCCGGGACTGCCAACCAACGAGCAGTACTTC. Amino acid sequence: CASTRPPGLPTNEQYF.

This clone has a count of ten or more. The chain couples TRBV11-3 to TRBJ2-7; unclear D gene. The CDR3 is made up of 14 amino acids. V was clipped by 1 base and J by 3 bases, with 10 bases between them. The germline CDR1 and CDR2 sequences are SGHNT and YENEEA. CDR3 DNA sequence: TGTGCCAGCAGCTTAGGGCTTCTTGGCTACGAGCAGTACTTC. Encoded protein: CASSLGLLGYEQYF.

This clone was recorded at least ten times. The chain has TRBV11-3 and TRBJ1-6; TRBD1 might be the D (5 bases). V gave up 5 bases and J gave up 3 bases, with 8 bases separating them. The germline V gene has CDR1 SGHNT and CDR2 YENEEA. The CDR3 length is 14 residues. The CDR3 DNA reads as TGTGCCAGCAGCCCCGGGGGCTATAATTCACCCCTCCACTTT. Its protein is CASSPGGYNSPLHF.